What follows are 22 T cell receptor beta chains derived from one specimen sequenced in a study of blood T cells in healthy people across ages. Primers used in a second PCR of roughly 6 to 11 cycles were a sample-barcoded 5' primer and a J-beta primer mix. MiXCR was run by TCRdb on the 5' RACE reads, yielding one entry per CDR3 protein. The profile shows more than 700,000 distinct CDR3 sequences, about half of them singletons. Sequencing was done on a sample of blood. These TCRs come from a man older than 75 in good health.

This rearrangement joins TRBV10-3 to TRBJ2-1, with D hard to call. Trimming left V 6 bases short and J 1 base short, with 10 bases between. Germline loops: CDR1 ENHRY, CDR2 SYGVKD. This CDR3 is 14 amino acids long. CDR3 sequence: CAIRSLASYNEQFF. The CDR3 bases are TGTGCCATCAGGAGTTTAGCATCCTACAATGAGCAGTTCTTC.

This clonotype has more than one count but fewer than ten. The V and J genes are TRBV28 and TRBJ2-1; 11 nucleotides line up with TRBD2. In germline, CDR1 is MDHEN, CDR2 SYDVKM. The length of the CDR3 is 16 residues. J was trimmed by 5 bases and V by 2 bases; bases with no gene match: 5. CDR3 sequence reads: CASSLGLAGGHNEQFF. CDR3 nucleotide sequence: TGTGCCAGCAGTTTAGGGCTAGCGGGGGGTCACAATGAGCAGTTCTTC. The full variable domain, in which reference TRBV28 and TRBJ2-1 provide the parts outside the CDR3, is DVKVTQSSRYLVKRTGEKVFLECVQDMDHENMFWYRQDPGLGLRLIYFSYDVKMKEKGDIPEGYSVSREKKERFSLILESASTNQTSMYLCASSLGLAGGHNEQFFGPGTRLTVL.

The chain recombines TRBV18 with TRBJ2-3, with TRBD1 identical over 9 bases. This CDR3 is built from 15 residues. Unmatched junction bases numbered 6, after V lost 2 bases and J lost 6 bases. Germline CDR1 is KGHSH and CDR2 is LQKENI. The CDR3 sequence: CASSPTDRGTDTQYF. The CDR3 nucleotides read TGTGCCAGCTCACCAACGGACAGGGGTACGGATACGCAGTATTTT. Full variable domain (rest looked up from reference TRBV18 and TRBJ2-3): NAGVMQNPRHLVRRRGQEARLRCSPMKGHSHVYWYRQLPEEGLKFMVYLQKENIIDESGMPKERFSAEFPKEGPSILRIQQVVRGDSAAYFCASSPTDRGTDTQYFGPGTRLTVL.

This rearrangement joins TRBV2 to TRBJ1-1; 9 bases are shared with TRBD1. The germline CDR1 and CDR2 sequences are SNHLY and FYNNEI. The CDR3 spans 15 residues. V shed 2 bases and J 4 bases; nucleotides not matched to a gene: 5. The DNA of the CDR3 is TGTGCCAGCAGTGAATTTGACAGGGGGACCACTGAAGCTTTCTTT. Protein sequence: CASSEFDRGTTEAFF.

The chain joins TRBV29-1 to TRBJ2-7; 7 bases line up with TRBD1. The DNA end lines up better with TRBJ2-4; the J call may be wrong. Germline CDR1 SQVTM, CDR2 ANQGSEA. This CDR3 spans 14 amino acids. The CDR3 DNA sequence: TGCAGCGTTGAAGATGACAGGGCGGAAAACATTCAGTACTTC. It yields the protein CSVEDDRAENIQYF.

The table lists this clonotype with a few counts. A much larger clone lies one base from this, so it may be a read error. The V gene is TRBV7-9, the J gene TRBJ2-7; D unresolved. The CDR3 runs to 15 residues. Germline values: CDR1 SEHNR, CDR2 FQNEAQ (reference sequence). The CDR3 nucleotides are TGTGTCAGCAGCCCAGGCCCTGCCCGCTCCTACGAGCAGTACTTC. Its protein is CVSSPGPARSYEQYF.

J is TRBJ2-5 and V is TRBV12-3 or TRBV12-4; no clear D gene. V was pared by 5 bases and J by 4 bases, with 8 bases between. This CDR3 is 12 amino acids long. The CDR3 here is CASSPVRETQYF. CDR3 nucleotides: TGTGCCAGCAGTCCCGTCCGAGAGACCCAGTACTTC.

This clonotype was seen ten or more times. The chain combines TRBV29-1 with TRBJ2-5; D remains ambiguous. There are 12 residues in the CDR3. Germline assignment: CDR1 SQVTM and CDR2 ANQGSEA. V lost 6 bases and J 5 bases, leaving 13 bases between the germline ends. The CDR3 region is CSVERLGETQYF. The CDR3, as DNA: TGCAGCGTAGAAAGACTCGGGGAGACCCAGTACTTC.

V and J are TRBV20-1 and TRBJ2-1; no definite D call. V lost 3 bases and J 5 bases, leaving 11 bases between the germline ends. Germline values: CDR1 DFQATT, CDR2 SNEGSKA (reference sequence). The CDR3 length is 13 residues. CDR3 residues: CSASQSRNNEQFF. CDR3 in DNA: TGCAGTGCTAGCCAATCGAGGAACAATGAGCAGTTCTTC.

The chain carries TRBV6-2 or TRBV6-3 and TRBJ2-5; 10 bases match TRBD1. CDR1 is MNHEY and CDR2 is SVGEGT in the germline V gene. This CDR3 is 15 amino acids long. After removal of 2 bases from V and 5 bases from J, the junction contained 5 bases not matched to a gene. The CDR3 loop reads CASSYAGTGVETQYF. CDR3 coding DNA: TGTGCCAGCAGTTACGCCGGGACAGGGGTGGAGACCCAGTACTTC.

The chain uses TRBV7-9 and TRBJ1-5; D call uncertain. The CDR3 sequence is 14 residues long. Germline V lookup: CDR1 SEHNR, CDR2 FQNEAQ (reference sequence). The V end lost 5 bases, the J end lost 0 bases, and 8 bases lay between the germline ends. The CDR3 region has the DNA TGTGCCAGCAGCCCCCGTAATAGCAATCAGCCCCAGCATTTT. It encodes CASSPRNSNQPQHF.

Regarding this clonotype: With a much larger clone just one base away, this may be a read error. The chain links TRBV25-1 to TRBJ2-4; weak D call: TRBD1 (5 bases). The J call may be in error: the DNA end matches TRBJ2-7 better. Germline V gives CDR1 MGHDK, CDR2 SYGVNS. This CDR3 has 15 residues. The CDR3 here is CASSEDGATTYEQYF. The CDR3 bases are TGTGCCAGCAGTGAAGATGGGGCTACCACCTACGAGCAGTACTTC.

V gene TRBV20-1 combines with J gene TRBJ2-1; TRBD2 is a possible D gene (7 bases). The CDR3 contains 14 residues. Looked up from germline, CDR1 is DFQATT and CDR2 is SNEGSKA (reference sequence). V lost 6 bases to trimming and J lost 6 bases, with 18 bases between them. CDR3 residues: CSAPPARGPNEQFF. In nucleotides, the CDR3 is TGCAGTGCCCCCCCCGCGCGGGGGCCCAATGAGCAGTTCTTC.

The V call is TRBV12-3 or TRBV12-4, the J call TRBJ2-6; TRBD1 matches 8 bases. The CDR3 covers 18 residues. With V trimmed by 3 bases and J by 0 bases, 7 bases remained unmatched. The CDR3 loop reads CASSFVRTGNSGANVLTF. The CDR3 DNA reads TGTGCCAGCAGTTTCGTCCGGACAGGGAACTCTGGGGCCAACGTCCTGACTTTC.

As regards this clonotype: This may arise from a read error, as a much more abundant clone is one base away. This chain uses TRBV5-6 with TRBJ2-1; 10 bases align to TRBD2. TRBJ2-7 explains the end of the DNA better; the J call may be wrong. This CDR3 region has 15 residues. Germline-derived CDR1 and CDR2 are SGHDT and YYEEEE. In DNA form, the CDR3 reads TGTGCCAGCAGCTCTAGCGGGAGCCACTACAATGAGCAGTACTTC. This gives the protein CASSSSGSHYNEQYF.

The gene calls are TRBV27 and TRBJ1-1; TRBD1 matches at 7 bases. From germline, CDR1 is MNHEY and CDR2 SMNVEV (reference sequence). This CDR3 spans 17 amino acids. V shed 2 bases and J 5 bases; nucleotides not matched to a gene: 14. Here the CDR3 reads CASSLDRATVGRTEAFF. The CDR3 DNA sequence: TGTGCCAGCAGTTTAGACAGGGCAACGGTGGGGAGAACTGAAGCTTTCTTT.

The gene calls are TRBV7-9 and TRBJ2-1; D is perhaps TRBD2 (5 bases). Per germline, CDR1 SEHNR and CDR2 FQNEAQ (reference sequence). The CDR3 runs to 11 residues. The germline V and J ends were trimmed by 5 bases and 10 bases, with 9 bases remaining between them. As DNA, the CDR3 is TGTGCCAGCAGCACCGGGATAGAGCAGTTCTTC. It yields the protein CASSTGIEQFF.

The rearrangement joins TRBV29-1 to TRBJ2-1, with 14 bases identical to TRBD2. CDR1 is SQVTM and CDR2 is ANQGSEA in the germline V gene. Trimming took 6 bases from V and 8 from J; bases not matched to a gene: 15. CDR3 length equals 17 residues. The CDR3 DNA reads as TGCAGCGTCCCGAACCCCCGGACTAGCGGGGGGCTCTATGAGCAGTTCTTC. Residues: CSVPNPRTSGGLYEQFF.

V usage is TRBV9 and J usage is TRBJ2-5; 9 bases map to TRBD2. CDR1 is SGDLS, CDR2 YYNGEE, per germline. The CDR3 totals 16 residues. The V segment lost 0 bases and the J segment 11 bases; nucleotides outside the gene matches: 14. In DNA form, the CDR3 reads TGTGCCAGCAGCGTAGCCTTAGCGGGAGAAGGGAATGAGCAGTACTTC. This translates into CASSVALAGEGNEQYF.

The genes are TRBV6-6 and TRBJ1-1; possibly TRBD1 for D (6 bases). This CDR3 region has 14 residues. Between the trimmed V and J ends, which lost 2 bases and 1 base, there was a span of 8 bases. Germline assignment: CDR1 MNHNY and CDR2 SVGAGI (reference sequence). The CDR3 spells CASSYPGQNTEAFF. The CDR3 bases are TGTGCCAGCAGTTACCCGGGACAGAACACTGAAGCTTTCTTT.

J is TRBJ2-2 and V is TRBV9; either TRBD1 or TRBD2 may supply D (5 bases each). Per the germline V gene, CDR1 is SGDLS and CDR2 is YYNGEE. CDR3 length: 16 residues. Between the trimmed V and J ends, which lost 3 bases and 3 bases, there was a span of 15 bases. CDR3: CASSDARDHHTGELFF. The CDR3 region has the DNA TGTGCCAGCAGCGATGCCCGGGACCACCACACCGGGGAGCTGTTTTTT.

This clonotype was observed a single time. The CDR3 spells CASRPPATDTQYF. The CDR3 DNA sequence: TGTGCCAGCAGACCACCGGCGACAGATACGCAGTATTTT. J is TRBJ2-3 and V is TRBV7-2; D remains unclear. The V gene's germline CDR1 is SGHTA and CDR2 FQGNSA. This CDR3 spans 13 amino acids. V lost 6 bases to trimming and J lost 3 bases, with 10 bases between them. The whole variable domain, filled in from reference TRBV7-2 and TRBJ2-3, reads GAGVSQSPSNKVTEKGKDVELRCDPISGHTALYWYRQSLGQGLEFLIYFQGNSAPDKSGLPSDRFSAERTGGSVSTLTIQRTQQEDSAVYLCASRPPATDTQYFGPGTRLTVL.